This entry describes one TCR beta chain. Its target is not known. Trimming pared 4 bases from V and 6 bases from J, leaving 21 bases between. CDR1 LGHNA and CDR2 YNFKEQ come from the germline V gene. The CDR3 is made up of 16 amino acids. This entry comes from a study of T-cell reconstitution after alpha-beta-depleted transplantation in children. Study results and caveats: By about two months after transplant, alpha-beta T cells reportedly arose from several hundred graft clones that had expanded. Diversity and T-cell counts at one year after transplant derived mostly from new T cells.

Unique molecular identifiers were incorporated when the TCRbeta library was constructed. TCRdb processed the PCR reads anew with MiXCR; each CDR3 protein has one entry. Of about a million distinct CDR3 sequences listed, roughly 29% are singletons. Sequencing was performed on PBMCs, mostly from graft donor cells, taken 360 days after TCRalphabeta/CD19-depleted stem cell transplant. This clonotype originated in a boy under two years old who had a stem cell transplant for SCID, so the T cells may come from the graft donor. The rearrangement joins TRBV4-2 to TRBJ1-1; possible D gene TRBD1, 6 bases. The CDR3 protein is CASSRTVGGSNPEAFF. CDR3 bases: TGTGCCAGCAGCCGGACAGTAGGGGGATCAAACCCTGAAGCTTTCTTT.